These T cell receptor beta chains were read from a single sample in a study of PD-L1 blockade in urothelial cancer. The repertoire was sequenced with immunoSEQ multiplex PCR; TCRdb's copy has only in-frame clones and lacks some. The sample yields some 120,000 clones, approximately 84% seen once. This material consisted of PBMCs, taken around atezolizumab (anti-PD-L1) treatment. The origin of the receptors is a man aged 45-60 years with urothelial cancer. Each CDR3 is given with its conserved first and last residue. D genes are given only for firm matches. Clone size is stated in some rows and not others, as once, few, many or a class when expanded.

clone size,D gene,V gene,J gene,CDR3 protein,CDR3 DNA
NA,NA,TRBV19,TRBJ2-3,CASSRADTQYF,TGTGCCAGTAGCAGGGCAGATACGCAGTATTTT
NA,NA,TRBV27,TRBJ2-1,CASREDRNDLDEQFF,TGTGCCAGCAGGGAAGACAGGAATGATTTGGATGAGCAGTTCTTC
few,NA,TRBV7-2,TRBJ2-3,CASSLMSYTQYF,TGTGCCAGCAGCTTAATGAGTTATACGCAGTATTTT
NA,TRBD2,TRBV6-5,TRBJ2-1,CASSSTSGPYNEQFF,TGTGCCAGCAGTTCGACTAGCGGGCCTTACAATGAGCAGTTCTTC
NA,NA,TRBV5-1,TRBJ1-3,CASSVGEGSGNTIYF,TGCGCCAGCAGCGTTGGGGAGGGCTCTGGAAACACCATATATTTT
NA,TRBD1,TRBV5-6,TRBJ1-5,CASSLFRGNQPQHF,TGTGCCAGCAGCTTATTCAGGGGGAATCAGCCCCAGCATTTT
NA,TRBD2,TRBV2,TRBJ2-1,CASSSLAVEQFF,TGTGCCAGCAGTAGTCTAGCGGTTGAGCAGTTCTTC
NA,TRBD2,TRBV29-1,TRBJ2-2,CSVAGTSGISGELFF,TGCAGCGTGGCCGGGACTAGCGGGATTAGTGGGGAGCTGTTTTTT
NA,NA,TRBV29-1,TRBJ1-2,CSVPAEVYGYTF,TGCAGCGTTCCCGCCGAGGTCTATGGCTACACCTTC
NA,TRBD1,TRBV10-3,TRBJ1-2,CAISEPRDRVDYGYTF,TGTGCCATCAGTGAACCCCGGGACAGGGTAGACTATGGCTACACCTTC
NA,TRBD2,TRBV5-1,TRBJ2-3,CATTSGSVADTQYF,TGCGCCACCACTAGCGGGAGCGTCGCAGATACGCAGTATTTT
NA,TRBD2,TRBV7-2,TRBJ2-7,CASSLLGASGRSYEQYF,TGTGCCAGCAGCCTACTAGGGGCTAGCGGGAGGTCCTACGAGCAGTACTTC
NA,TRBD2,TRBV9,TRBJ2-3,CASSVDRLAGTDTQYF,TGTGCCAGCAGCGTAGACAGACTAGCGGGAACAGATACGCAGTATTTT
NA,NA,TRBV6-6,TRBJ2-5,CASKTKETQYF,TGTGCCAGCAAAACTAAAGAGACCCAGTACTTC
NA,NA,TRBV30,TRBJ1-2,CAWSVVGPDGYTF,TGTGCCTGGAGTGTTGTGGGGCCAGATGGCTACACCTTC
NA,NA,TRBV9,TRBJ1-6,CASSAPTDMPNSPLHF,TGTGCCAGCAGCGCACCGACCGACATGCCCAATTCACCCCTCCACTTT
NA,NA,TRBV2,TRBJ1-2,CASSEIVDGYTF,TGTGCCAGCAGTGAAATAGTGGATGGCTACACCTTC
NA,NA,TRBV19,TRBJ1-6,CASTNAEVYNSPLHF,TGTGCCAGTACCAATGCGGAGGTTTATAATTCACCCCTCCACTTT
NA,TRBD2,TRBV28,TRBJ2-7,CASSNGLAGGWEQYF,TGTGCCAGCAGCAATGGACTAGCGGGGGGCTGGGAGCAGTACTTC
NA,TRBD1,TRBV7-9,TRBJ2-1,CASSSTGVWYNEQFF,TGTGCCAGCAGTTCGACAGGGGTTTGGTACAATGAGCAGTTCTTC
NA,NA,TRBV11-3,TRBJ2-7,CASSLDTGLTGDWYEQYF,TGTGCCAGCAGCTTAGATACGGGATTGACGGGTGATTGGTACGAGCAGTACTTC
NA,NA,TRBV6-6,TRBJ1-5,CASSQYSNQPQHF,TGTGCCAGCAGCCAGTATAGCAATCAGCCCCAGCATTTT
NA,NA,TRBV7-3,TRBJ2-1,CASSLSGNEQFF,TGTGCCAGCAGCCTCTCAGGGAATGAGCAGTTCTTC
NA,NA,TRBV5-1,TRBJ2-7,CASSFLGLSYEQYF,TGCGCCAGCAGCTTCCTAGGACTCTCCTACGAGCAGTACTTC
NA,NA,TRBV21-1,TRBJ2-1,CASGTFRDRDYNEQFF,TGTGCCAGCGGGACCTTCCGGGACAGGGATTACAATGAGCAGTTCTTC
NA,NA,TRBV6-5,TRBJ1-6,CASSRQALYSPLHF,TGTGCCAGCAGCCGACAGGCTCTTTATTCACCCCTCCACTTT
few,NA,TRBV5-5,TRBJ1-2,CASSKSDSYGYTF,TGTGCCAGCAGCAAATCGGACAGCTATGGCTACACCTTC
NA,NA,TRBV6-6,TRBJ1-5,CASSYHTGSNQPQHF,TGTGCCAGCAGTTACCATACAGGGAGCAATCAGCCCCAGCATTTT
NA,TRBD1,TRBV5-1,TRBJ1-2,CASSTTPLQGGKNGYTF,TGCGCCAGCAGCACCACTCCTTTACAGGGGGGAAAGAATGGCTACACCTTC
NA,TRBD1,TRBV2,TRBJ2-4,CASSGDRGEIAKNIQYF,TGTGCCAGCAGTGGGGACAGGGGAGAGATAGCCAAAAACATTCAGTACTTC
NA,TRBD1,TRBV29-1,TRBJ2-2,CSVEAVGGRTGELFF,TGCAGCGTTGAAGCGGTAGGGGGCAGGACCGGGGAGCTGTTTTTT
NA,NA,TRBV6-4,TRBJ2-3,CASSATPSTDTQYF,TGTGCCAGCAGCGCTACCCCTAGCACAGATACGCAGTATTTT
NA,TRBD2,TRBV11-3,TRBJ2-7,CASSQGTSASDEQYF,TGTGCCAGCAGCCAGGGGACTAGCGCCTCGGACGAGCAGTACTTC
NA,NA,TRBV2,TRBJ1-1,CASRLQVNTEAFF,TGTGCCAGCAGGCTACAGGTGAACACTGAAGCTTTCTTT
NA,NA,TRBV7-9,TRBJ1-5,CASSPDQGFNQPQHF,TGTGCCAGCAGCCCCGATCAGGGTTTCAATCAGCCCCAGCATTTT
NA,NA,TRBV28,TRBJ2-5,CASSSLRLKHAETQYF,TGTGCCAGCAGTTCACTCAGGTTGAAGCACGCAGAGACCCAGTACTTC
NA,NA,TRBV4-1,TRBJ2-1,CASSPVIASSYNEQFF,TGCGCCAGCAGCCCGGTCATAGCGTCCTCCTACAATGAGCAGTTCTTC
NA,NA,TRBV28,TRBJ1-2,CASSLRGSGYTF,TGTGCCAGCAGTTTAAGAGGGTCTGGCTACACCTTC
NA,NA,TRBV9,TRBJ1-1,CASSVEYGLNTEAFF,TGTGCCAGCAGCGTCGAATATGGCTTGAACACTGAAGCTTTCTTT
NA,NA,TRBV28,TRBJ2-1,CASGARTKYNEQFF,TGTGCCAGCGGAGCGAGGACAAAATACAATGAGCAGTTCTTC
NA,NA,TRBV6-5,TRBJ1-1,CASSYRGTSAEAFF,TGTGCCAGCAGTTACCGGGGGACGTCCGCTGAAGCTTTCTTT
NA,TRBD2,TRBV4-2,TRBJ2-3,CASSQAASGHTDTQYF,TGTGCCAGCAGTCAAGCGGCTAGCGGGCACACAGATACGCAGTATTTT
NA,TRBD1,TRBV5-1,TRBJ2-1,CASSGGQGAYNEQFF,TGCGCCAGCAGCGGGGGACAGGGGGCCTACAATGAGCAGTTCTTC
NA,NA,TRBV5-1,TRBJ1-1,CASSLAKNTEAFF,TGCGCCAGCAGCTTGGCTAAGAACACTGAAGCTTTCTTT
NA,NA,TRBV6-1,TRBJ1-2,CASSRRQANYGYTF,TGTGCCAGCAGCCGGCGACAGGCTAACTATGGCTACACCTTC
once,NA,TRBV5-5,TRBJ1-5,CASTERGGNQPQHF,TGTGCCAGCACGGAACGGGGGGGAAATCAGCCCCAGCATTTT
NA,TRBD2,TRBV27,TRBJ2-7,CASSFLSGSKGEQYF,TGTGCCAGCAGTTTCCTTAGCGGGAGTAAAGGCGAGCAGTACTTC
NA,NA,TRBV21-1,TRBJ2-7,CASTTGQGLASSYEQYF,TGTGCCAGCACGACGGGACAGGGCCTGGCGAGCTCCTACGAGCAGTACTTC
NA,TRBD1,TRBV5-4,TRBJ2-7,CASSLRGSPHEQYF,TGTGCCAGCAGCCTCAGGGGGTCCCCACACGAGCAGTACTTC
NA,TRBD1,TRBV18,TRBJ1-2,CASSPRTGMDYGYTF,TGTGCCAGCTCCCCACGGACAGGGATGGACTATGGCTACACCTTC
NA,TRBD2,TRBV4-1,TRBJ2-7,CASSQGAGGPYEQYF,TGCGCCAGCAGCCAAGGAGCGGGAGGCCCCTACGAGCAGTACTTC
NA,NA,TRBV27,TRBJ1-2,CASSLNRASGYTF,TGTGCCAGCAGTTTGAACAGGGCGAGTGGCTACACCTTC
NA,NA,TRBV6-5,TRBJ1-2,CASSYLAGEPYGYTF,TGTGCCAGCAGTTACCTGGCAGGGGAGCCCTATGGCTACACCTTC
NA,TRBD2,TRBV30,TRBJ2-7,CAWSFRLAGPSYEQYF,TGTGCCTGGAGTTTCCGATTAGCGGGGCCCTCCTACGAGCAGTACTTC
NA,TRBD2,TRBV7-8,TRBJ2-3,CASSLDSGGASRTDTQYF,TGTGCCAGCAGCTTAGACTCGGGAGGGGCCTCCCGCACAGATACGCAGTATTTT
NA,NA,TRBV7-8,TRBJ1-1,CASTLLTVNTEAFF,TGTGCCAGCACTTTACTGACAGTGAACACTGAAGCTTTCTTT
once,TRBD1,TRBV19,TRBJ1-5,CASSANPGGLQPQHF,TGTGCCAGTAGCGCAAACCCAGGGGGTCTTCAGCCCCAGCATTTT
NA,NA,TRBV5-5,TRBJ1-1,CASSLTTGNTEAFF,TGTGCCAGCAGCCTAACGACAGGTAACACTGAAGCTTTCTTT
NA,NA,TRBV7-2,TRBJ2-7,CASSLRGASYEQYF,TGTGCCAGCAGCTTACGGGGGGCGAGCTACGAGCAGTACTTC
few,NA,TRBV7-3,TRBJ2-7,CASSLMGGPYEQYF,TGTGCCAGCAGCTTAATGGGGGGACCCTACGAGCAGTACTTC